This entry features one T cell receptor beta chain sequence. This sample is drawn from a study of blood T cell repertoires in COVID-19. Overall study context: Researchers got acute and convalescent COVID-19 samples from the United States, Italy and Spain.

The J segment lost 7 bases and the V segment lost 2 bases, leaving 11 bases of the junction unmatched. There are 15 residues in the CDR3. The germline gives CDR1 MDHEN, CDR2 SYDVKM. In the authors' methods: Reference gene primer amplification gave nucleated cell count estimates. Generated by immunoSEQ multiplex PCR, the TCRdb table keeps only in-frame clones and is missing some. D and trimming were read from the DNA, whereas the V and J calls and clone size are those reported in that table. The repertoire holds 90,000 or so clones, with roughly 89% as singletons. This TCR was sampled from an elderly woman with active or convalescent COVID-19. The V gene is TRBV28, the J gene TRBJ2-7; 7 bases map to TRBD2. The material sequenced was peripheral blood. The CDR3 sequence is CASSLPGGSLREQYF. The DNA for the CDR3 is TGTGCCAGCAGTTTACCGGGCGGGAGTCTGAGAGAGCAGTACTTC.